This record looks at one T cell receptor (beta chain) sequence and its context. Germline is not matched at one junction end, which may reflect a read error. The CDR3 is 16 amino acids. Germline loops: CDR1 DFQATT, CDR2 SNEGSKA (reference sequence). The data stem from a study of T-cell reconstitution after alpha-beta-depleted transplantation in children. Unique molecular identifiers were used in preparing the TCRbeta library. TCRdb redid the calling of the PCR reads with MiXCR, one entry per CDR3 protein. In the table there are about 230,000 distinct CDR3 sequences, around 13% of which are singletons. The material sequenced was PBMCs from the stem cell graft donor, taken from the stem cell graft. J is TRBJ2-7 and V is TRBV20-1, with 10 bases matching TRBD2. The receptor was isolated from a human donor who donated a stem cell graft to a child with acute lymphoblastic leukemia. The CDR3 region is CCARDLGLAASYEQYF. The CDR3 nucleotides are TGCTGTGCTAGAGATCTCGGACTAGCGGCCTCCTACGAGCAGTACTTC.